Following are 22 T cell receptor beta chains from one sample sequenced in a study of response to subunit inactivated influenza vaccine. TCRdb ran MiXCR on the RT-PCR reads and lists one entry per CDR3 protein. The sample has some 540,000 distinct CDR3 sequences; roughly 23% are singletons. The data also belong to a second study, concerning T cells expressing NK-cell markers. That paper notes: Researchers built TCR beta cDNA using 5'RACE template switching with UMIs.

This specimen was CD4+ T cells sorted from PBMCs, taken about 12 days after vaccination. Receptor source: a man between 45 and 60 years old who received an inactivated influenza vaccine.

The chain recombines TRBV5-1 with TRBJ2-7; D might be TRBD1 (6 bases). This CDR3 comprises 16 residues. Trimming left V 4 bases short and J 1 base short, with 18 bases between. Germline V gene sequence: CDR1 SGHRS, CDR2 YFSETQ. This CDR3 reads CASSGTPAGVSYEQYF. CDR3 nucleotide sequence: TGCGCCAGCAGCGGAACCCCAGCAGGGGTTTCCTACGAGCAGTACTTC.

The chain is built from TRBV12-3 or TRBV12-4 and TRBJ2-3; D remains unclear. This CDR3 is 14 amino acids long. Trimming took off 5 bases at V and 2 bases at J, with 11 bases between the two ends. The DNA for the CDR3 is TGTGCCAGCAGTGATCGCGCTCACACAGATACGCAGTATTTT. Translated: CASSDRAHTDTQYF.

J is TRBJ2-3 and V is TRBV7-2; 9 nucleotides match TRBD2. The ends lost 1 base at V and 3 bases at J; junction bases unmatched: 5. The CDR3 is 16 residues long. Germline loops: CDR1 SGHTA, CDR2 FQGNSA. The CDR3 region has the DNA TGTGCCAGCAGCTTAGGTTTAGCGGGAGAAACAGATACGCAGTATTTT. Its protein is CASSLGLAGETDTQYF.

The gene calls are TRBV12-3 or TRBV12-4 and TRBJ2-2, with D perhaps given as TRBD1 or TRBD2 (6 bases each). Trimming removed 6 bases from V and 5 bases from J, with 13 bases in between. The CDR3 has 14 residues. The CDR3 region has the DNA TGTGCCAGCAGCACCGGGGGCCGGACCGGGGAGCTGTTTTTT. Its translation: CASSTGGRTGELFF.

This clonotype appeared a few times. The V gene is TRBV6-1, the J gene TRBJ1-1; 8 positions agree with TRBD1. Germline V gene data show CDR1 as MNHNS and CDR2 as SASEGT. CDR3 length: 15 amino acids. With V trimmed by 6 bases and J by 1 base, 7 bases remained unmatched. CDR3 protein: CASRGQVRSNTEAFF. The CDR3, as DNA: TGTGCCAGCAGGGGACAGGTTCGTTCGAACACTGAAGCTTTCTTT.

This clonotype was counted between two and nine times. The chain is built from TRBV7-9 and TRBJ2-3, with TRBD2 identical over 8 bases. CDR1 SEHNR and CDR2 FQNEAQ come from the germline V gene (reference sequence). The CDR3 is 16 amino acids. J lost 2 bases, V lost 5 bases, and 9 bases had no gene match. The CDR3 sequence: CASSSPGLALTDTQYF. DNA for the CDR3: TGTGCCAGCAGCAGCCCTGGACTAGCTCTCACAGATACGCAGTATTTT.

This clonotype was detected a few times. The chain combines TRBV7-3 with TRBJ1-6, with 8 nucleotides matching TRBD1. This CDR3 is 15 amino acids long. Germline V gives CDR1 SGHTA, CDR2 FQGTGA. Losses at the gene ends were 6 bases for V and 6 bases for J; bases not matched to a gene: 7. The CDR3 loop reads CASSQTGGSNSPLHF. The CDR3 nucleotides read TGTGCCAGCAGTCAAACAGGGGGAAGTAATTCACCCCTCCACTTT.

The chain links TRBV7-2 to TRBJ2-3, with D uncertain. Germline CDR1 and CDR2: SGHTA and FQGNSA. Trimming took 3 bases from V and 6 from J, leaving 16 bases between them. The CDR3 consists of 15 residues. The CDR3 nucleotides read TGTGCCAGCAGCTTGTACCGTCCTGAGGCCGATACGCAGTATTTT. It specifies CASSLYRPEADTQYF.

The chain has TRBV5-1 and TRBJ1-1; TRBD1 agrees at 11 bases. The CDR3 totals 17 residues. After removal of 4 bases from V and 4 bases from J, the junction contained 12 bases not matched to a gene. Germline lookup yields CDR1 SGHRS and CDR2 YFSETQ. The chain's CDR3 is CASSHNPVGQGATEAFF. The CDR3 DNA reads as TGCGCCAGCAGCCACAACCCGGTTGGACAGGGGGCCACTGAAGCTTTCTTT.

This clonotype was seen a handful of times. The chain couples TRBV12-3 or TRBV12-4 to TRBJ2-2; D ambiguous. Trimming left V 5 bases short and J 3 bases short, with 7 bases between. The CDR3 sequence is 13 residues long. Written as DNA, the CDR3 is TGTGCCAGCAGTCGACACGACACCGGGGAGCTGTTTTTT. Protein product: CASSRHDTGELFF.

This chain links TRBV18 with TRBJ1-4; D is undetermined. Germline CDR1 KGHSH, CDR2 LQKENI. This CDR3 spans 15 amino acids. Trimming pared 1 base from V and 4 bases from J, leaving 10 bases between. CDR3 sequence reads: CASSPQSGSNEKLFF. CDR3 DNA sequence: TGTGCCAGCTCACCACAGAGTGGGAGTAATGAAAAACTGTTTTTT.

This clonotype was detected only a few times. The J gene is TRBJ1-4, the V gene TRBV9; D unclear. Trimming stripped 3 bases from V and 2 bases from J, with 11 bases between. Looked up from germline, CDR1 is SGDLS and CDR2 is YYNGEE. This CDR3 comprises 15 residues. CDR3 amino acids: CASSGGTTTNEKLFF. The CDR3 DNA reads as TGTGCCAGCAGCGGCGGAACGACGACTAATGAAAAACTGTTTTTT.

In its sample, this clonotype was seen a few times. The CDR3 protein is CASSRTTQQTQYF. CDR3 nucleotides: TGCGCCAGCAGCCGGACAACTCAACAGACCCAGTACTTC. The chain combines TRBV5-1 with TRBJ2-5, with D possibly matching TRBD1 (5 bases). Trimming stripped 4 bases from V and 6 bases from J, with 13 bases between. This CDR3 region has 13 residues. Germline assignment: CDR1 SGHRS and CDR2 YFSETQ.

There are a few counts of this clonotype. V usage is TRBV6-2 or TRBV6-3 and J usage is TRBJ1-5; D is perhaps TRBD1 (5 bases). Trimming cost V 2 bases and J 4 bases, with 12 bases left between them. From germline, CDR1 is MNHEY and CDR2 SVGEGT. The CDR3 totals 15 residues. The CDR3 nucleotides are TGTGCCAGCAGTTACAACTGGGGGAGGAATCAGCCCCAGCATTTT. Amino acid sequence: CASSYNWGRNQPQHF.

This clonotype came up a few times. The chain combines TRBV5-1 with TRBJ2-5; 7 bases match TRBD1. V shed 4 bases, J shed 3 bases, and the junction held 9 bases outside the gene matches. The germline gives CDR1 SGHRS, CDR2 YFSETQ. The CDR3 is 15 amino acids. The CDR3 bases are TGCGCCAGCAGCCCGAGGGACAGCTCGAAAGAGACCCAGTACTTC. Residues: CASSPRDSSKETQYF.

The chain joins TRBV5-6 to TRBJ1-6; no reliable D call. Per the germline V gene, CDR1 is SGHDT and CDR2 is YYEEEE. The CDR3 sequence is 16 residues long. V was trimmed by 4 bases and J by 8 bases, leaving 19 bases between them. The CDR3 nucleotides read TGTGCCAGCAGCCCCCGGGCCGCGGTTTTGGATTCACCCCTCCACTTT. Amino acids: CASSPRAAVLDSPLHF. Full variable domain (missing parts from reference TRBV5-6 and TRBJ1-6): DAGVTQSPTHLIKTRGQQVTLRCSPKSGHDTVSWYQQALGQGPQFIFQYYEEEERQRGNFPDRFSGHQFPNYSSELNVNALLLGDSALYLCASSPRAAVLDSPLHFGNGTRLTVT.

The rearrangement joins TRBV5-5 to TRBJ2-1, with 7 bases matching TRBD1. This CDR3 is 16 amino acids long. Trimming removed 4 bases from V and 5 bases from J; junction bases left unmatched: 12. Germline CDR1 SGHKS, CDR2 YYEKEE (reference sequence). In DNA, the CDR3 is TGTGCCAGCAGCACAATCGTAGGACAGGAAGACAATGAGCAGTTCTTC. Amino acids: CASSTIVGQEDNEQFF. The entire variable domain, with the rest obtained from reference TRBV5-5 and TRBJ2-1, is as follows: DAGVTQSPTHLIKTRGQQVTLRCSPISGHKSVSWYQQVLGQGPQFIFQYYEKEERGRGNFPDRFSARQFPNYSSELNVNALLLGDSALYLCASSTIVGQEDNEQFFGPGTRLTVL.

This sequence joins TRBV7-9 and TRBJ2-1; possible D gene TRBD1, 5 bases. Trimming removed 1 base at V and 9 bases at J, with 13 bases between. Germline V CDR1 and CDR2: SEHNR, FQNEAQ (reference sequence). The CDR3 extends over 14 amino acids. DNA for the CDR3: TGTGCCAGCAGCTTAGAGATTTGGGGCGTTGAGCAGTTCTTC. As protein: CASSLEIWGVEQFF.

A few counts support this clonotype. CDR3 sequence: CASSFDGGAGELFF. The DNA of the CDR3 is TGTGCCAGCAGTTTTGACGGGGGGGCCGGGGAGCTGTTTTTT. The chain recombines TRBV6-5 with TRBJ2-2; TRBD2 agrees at 8 bases. With 4 bases clipped from V and 6 bases from J, the junction kept 4 bases outside the gene matches. Germline V lookup: CDR1 MNHEY, CDR2 SVGAGI. The CDR3 sequence is 14 residues long.

The chain combines TRBV6-5 with TRBJ2-2; no clear D. In germline, CDR1 is MNHEY, CDR2 SVGAGI. This CDR3 is 15 amino acids long. The V end was cut by 4 bases, the J end by 0 bases, with 9 bases between. CDR3: CASSSDTANTGELFF. The CDR3 bases are TGTGCCAGCAGTTCTGACACAGCGAACACCGGGGAGCTGTTTTTT.

This clonotype was detected only once. The chain carries TRBV2 and TRBJ2-6; TRBD1 matches at 9 bases. Germline CDR1 and CDR2: SNHLY and FYNNEI. The V and J ends lost 7 bases and 2 bases, in that order; junction bases with no gene match: 12. The CDR3 is made up of 18 amino acids. The CDR3 region is CASMIPQGARTGANVLTF. In DNA, the CDR3 is TGTGCCAGCATGATACCACAGGGGGCGCGCACTGGGGCCAACGTCCTGACTTTC.

This clonotype was detected ten times or more. CDR3 bases: TGTGCCAGCAGCCCGGGACGTAGCTCCTACAATGAGCAGTTCTTC. Translated, it gives CASSPGRSSYNEQFF. This rearrangement joins TRBV18 to TRBJ2-1; either TRBD1 or TRBD2 may fit D (5 bases each). This CDR3 has 15 amino acids. Trimming took 8 bases from V and 0 from J, leaving 14 bases between them. CDR1 and CDR2 from the germline V gene are KGHSH and LQKENI.